The entry that follows covers one T cell receptor beta chain sequence. There is no known antigen for this receptor. The record has no base qualities; no much larger clone is one base away. Sequences KGHSH (CDR1) and LQKENI (CDR2) are obtained from the germline V gene. The CDR3 starts with the cysteine, ends with the phenylalanine, and has 18 residues. The retained sequence is limited to the CDR3, 54 bases, with the frame set at the first base. V was cut back by 1 base and J by 4 bases, leaving a gap of 19 bases between them. This record belongs to a study of T cells in Graves' hyperthyroidism and ophthalmopathy (dated by TCRdb to between 2018 and 2021). Regarding the complete study: Peripheral blood samples were taken at initial diagnosis, before any treatment was given. For training and testing, the roughly 100 patients in the discovery cohort were randomly divided in a 7:3 ratio. TCR Vbeta CDR3 sequencing of some 140 peripheral blood samples (43 ophthalmopathy, 75 to 80 hyperthyroidism and roughly 17 progressor patients) is reported in the paper. Thyroid tissue and blood T-cell repertoires from about six Graves' hyperthyroidism patients were also compared in the study. To identify distinguishing TCR V-J signatures, a discovery cohort of 90 to 100 patients was used, comprising roughly 45 with Graves' ophthalmopathy and approximately 58 with stable Graves' hyperthyroidism. Prospective prediction of ophthalmopathy was tested in an independent validation cohort of fewer than 20 hyperthyroidism patients and 17 patients who later progressed to ophthalmopathy. After sampling, hyperthyroidism patients received methimazole starting at 30 mg daily, and ophthalmopathy patients received high-dose intravenous methylprednisolone. Findings and caveats that apply to the study as a whole: Most expanded thyroid clonotypes (frequency above 0.001) were also detected in blood, suggesting blood repertoires may reflect thyroid immune responses. Sample size was not statistically predetermined, and investigators were not blinded to group allocation. A 13 V-J signature model separated ophthalmopathy from stable hyperthyroidism, with around 91% sensitivity and roughly 81% specificity in cross-validation and 80%/75% in testing. In validation, the model predicted progression to ophthalmopathy with 55% to 71% sensitivity and roughly 72% specificity, a median of approximately 6.7 months before onset.

Ophthalmopathy patients had moderately to severely active disease, with a Clinical Activity Score of 3 or more, a NOSPECS grade of 4 or more, and a disease duration of less than 3 months. Patients with uncontrolled infections, other autoimmune diseases, pregnancy or lactation were excluded. Diagnoses were established on the basis of clinical symptoms, serum thyroxine and TRAb, thyroid ultrasound, and orbital computed tomography. Ficoll-Paque density gradient centrifugation was used to isolate PBMCs from about 9 ml of fresh peripheral blood. Total RNA was extracted using Trizol reagent, and RNA quality was assessed on an Agilent 2100 Bioanalyzer. Amplification of TCR beta CDR3 regions was carried out from RNA transcripts. For the first round of RT-PCR on the TCR CDR3, the HTBI primer set was used together with the Qiagen OneStep RT-PCR kit. Libraries were constructed in a second round of multiplex PCR, after which size selection and purification were carried out. Paired-end sequencing of the libraries was performed with 100 bp reads on an Illumina HiSeq2000. The original pipeline was this. SOAPnuke was used to process the raw data, removing reads that contained adapters or uncalled bases, had a mean Phred below 15, or lacked an exact match to the constant primer or identifier. High-quality paired reads were merged with COPE v1.2.5, and unique nucleotide sequences were defined as clonotypes. Clonotypes were aligned to IMGT TRBV, TRBD and TRBJ reference segments using MiTCR v1.1. Only V-J combinations with frequency above 0.0001, covering approximately 99% of repertoires, were analysed. The TCS score was defined as the ratio of F50 (clonal expansion) to E x V (chaos), calculated using BLOSUM62-based TCRdist between CDR3 peptides within each V-J. Welch's t-statistics and random forest reduced 500 to 650 V-J features to 10 to 15, which were used in a naive Bayes classifier (R e1071). Using fastp at Q25 and MiXCR, TCRdb reprocessed the public reads and kept productive beta chains. Rows are unified per CDR3 protein, each entry keeping the most common DNA and genes. The V and J calls come from TCRdb's annotation, not from the publication. This sample gives roughly 250,000 distinct CDR3 sequences in total; around 22% of them show up just once. Approximately 60% of the sample rests with the top ten.

This sequence was found in a man under 40 with Graves' ophthalmopathy. The V and J segments used are TRBV18 and TRBJ2-2, and TRBD1 may be the D gene, going by 6 matching bases. The sample comprised blood. The CDR3 region reads CASSPRPAQGLGTGELFF. The bases are TGTGCCAGCTCACCACGTCCCGCCCAGGGGCTAGGCACCGGGGAGCTGTTTTTT. This CDR3, with the reference TRBV18 and TRBJ2-2 proteins standing in past its ends, gives the full variable domain NAGVMQNPRHLVRRRGQEARLRCSPMKGHSHVYWYRQLPEEGLKFMVYLQKENIIDESGMPKERFSAEFPKEGPSILRIQQVVRGDSAAYFCASSPRPAQGLGTGELFFGEGSRLTVL.